This TCR beta chain stems from a study of blood T cell repertoires in COVID-19. About the research overall: Sources were T cells, B-cell-depleted T cells, or PBMCs; the material itself was cDNA or gDNA.

Generated by immunoSEQ multiplex PCR, the TCRdb table keeps only in-frame clones and is missing some. The data hold roughly 140,000 clones, with around 83% observed a single time. The germline V gene encodes CDR1 MGHRA and CDR2 YSYEKL. The V end lost 0 bases, the J end lost 14 bases, and 17 bases lay between the germline ends. The CDR3 is 15 residues long. Sequencing was performed on peripheral blood. This chain uses TRBV4-1 with TRBJ1-6; D remains unclear. The sequence derives from a woman in her forties or fifties in a cohort sampled during active or convalescent COVID-19. This CDR3 is CASSQEGTAISALHF. The DNA of the CDR3 is TGCGCCAGCAGCCAAGAAGGCACAGCCATTTCGGCCCTCCACTTT.